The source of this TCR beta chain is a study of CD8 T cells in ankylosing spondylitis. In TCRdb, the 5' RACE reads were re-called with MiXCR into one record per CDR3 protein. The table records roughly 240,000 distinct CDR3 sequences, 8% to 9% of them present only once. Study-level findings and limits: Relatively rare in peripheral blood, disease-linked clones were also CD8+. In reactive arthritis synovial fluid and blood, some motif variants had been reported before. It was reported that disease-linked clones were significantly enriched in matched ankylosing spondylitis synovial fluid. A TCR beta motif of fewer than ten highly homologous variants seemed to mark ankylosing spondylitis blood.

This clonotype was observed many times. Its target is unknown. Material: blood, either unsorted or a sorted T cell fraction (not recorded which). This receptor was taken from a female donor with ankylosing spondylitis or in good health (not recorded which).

The CDR3 sequence is CATSFQSVGQETQYF. In nucleotides, the CDR3 is TGTGCCACCAGCTTCCAGAGCGTTGGCCAAGAGACCCAGTACTTC. The V call is TRBV15, the J call TRBJ2-5, with D unclear. Germline CDR1 LNHNV, CDR2 YYDKDF (reference sequence). Trimming removed 5 bases at V and 1 base at J, with 14 bases between. The CDR3 runs 15 residues.